This T cell receptor beta chain was profiled in a study of neurological immune-mediated disorders. This clonotype has ten or more counts. The time point was: longitudinal time-point 1 (baseline). The study drew its healthy controls from blood bank volunteers in Maryland, USA. TCRdb analysed the 5' RACE reads with MiXCR anew, one entry per CDR3 protein. The data show more than 70,000 distinct CDR3 sequences, roughly 10% seen once. CDR3 length: 15 residues. V lost 5 bases, J lost 5 bases, and 16 bases lay in between. The source of this sequence is a young man in good health. The sample comprised PBMCs. The V and J genes are TRBV12-3 or TRBV12-4 and TRBJ2-1, with D possibly being TRBD2 (6 bases). CDR3 DNA: TGTGCCAGCAGTCCGACCGGGACTTTCCACAATGAGCAGTTCTTC. Translated: CASSPTGTFHNEQFF.